This TCR beta chain was obtained from a study of blood T cell repertoires in COVID-19. Study members were between 18 and 89 years old and lived in about two dozen US regions. Cohort allocation depended upon clinical history that participants reported. This CDR3 comprises 14 residues. The germline V and J ends were trimmed by 6 bases and 4 bases, with 15 bases remaining between them. In germline, CDR1 is MDHEN, CDR2 SYDVKM. Per the study methods: Scientists estimated how many nucleated cells there were by amplifying reference gene primers. Some clones are missing from TCRdb's copy, which holds only in-frame ones; the method was immunoSEQ multiplex PCR. Clonal size and the V and J genes are those of that table, whereas D and trimming came from the DNA. The table has 200,000 to 250,000 clones, over 65% seen once.

Source material: PBMCs or T cells enriched from blood (not recorded which). This receptor was identified in a woman between 55 and 75 years old who had recovered from COVID-19. This rearrangement joins TRBV28 to TRBJ1-2, with D perhaps TRBD1 (5 bases). CDR3 sequence: CASRPFQGGYGYTF. CDR3 sequence (DNA): TGTGCCAGCAGACCCTTTCAGGGCGGCTATGGCTACACCTTC.